A single sample is the source of the 8 T cell receptor beta chains below, sequenced in a study of T cell changes during pregnancy in multiple sclerosis. The data were produced by immunoSEQ multiplex PCR, yet TCRdb's version contains in-frame clones alone and is incomplete. The table records some 58,000 clones, around 96% of them present only once. Sequenced material: CD8+ T cells from peripheral blood mononuclear cells, taken after pregnancy. These receptors all stem from a female donor with multiple sclerosis, enrolled in a pregnancy study.

The chain employs TRBV9 and TRBJ2-7; TRBD2 matches 7 bases. V shed 3 bases and J 3 bases; nucleotides not matched to a gene: 12. The CDR3 covers 16 residues. Looked up from germline, CDR1 is SGDLS and CDR2 is YYNGEE. CDR3 sequence reads: CASSGRELAADYEQYF. DNA for the CDR3: TGTGCCAGCAGCGGTCGGGAGCTAGCGGCCGACTACGAGCAGTACTTC.

A single count supports this clone. The chain is built from TRBV11-2 and TRBJ2-7, with D tentatively TRBD2 (5 bases). V lost 1 base to trimming and J lost 0 bases, with 10 bases between them. The germline V gene encodes CDR1 SGHAT and CDR2 FQNNGV. CDR3 length: 15 residues. The CDR3 reads CASSLGVGSSYEQYF. The CDR3 coding sequence is TGTGCCAGCAGCTTAGGGGTGGGGAGCTCCTACGAGCAGTACTTC.

This chain joins TRBV15 and TRBJ2-5; TRBD2 is a possible D gene (7 bases). V was clipped by 4 bases and J by 5 bases, with 20 bases between them. Germline lookup yields CDR1 LNHNV and CDR2 YYDKDF (reference sequence). CDR3 size: 16 residues. As DNA, the CDR3 is TGTGCCACCAGCAAGGGGGAGGGCCCACTAGAGGAGACCCAGTACTTC. Protein sequence: CATSKGEGPLEETQYF.

The genes are TRBV27 and TRBJ2-3; TRBD2 agrees at 8 bases. The V segment lost 4 bases and the J segment 3 bases; nucleotides outside the gene matches: 12. The germline gives CDR1 MNHEY, CDR2 SMNVEV (reference sequence). This CDR3 is 17 amino acids long. The CDR3 sequence: CASSYIRGLGDTDTQYF. The CDR3 bases are TGTGCCAGCAGTTACATCCGGGGACTAGGGGATACAGATACGCAGTATTTT.

This clone was seen just once. The chain couples TRBV7-2 to TRBJ2-1; tentative D call: TRBD1 (6 bases). Per germline, CDR1 SGHTA and CDR2 FQGNSA. The CDR3 length is 12 residues. Trimming cost V 4 bases and J 7 bases, with 8 bases left between them. CDR3 in amino acids: CASSSTGNEQFF. The CDR3 DNA sequence: TGTGCCAGCAGCTCGACAGGAAATGAGCAGTTCTTC.

The chain couples TRBV19 to TRBJ1-3; D unresolved. Germline lookup yields CDR1 LNHDA and CDR2 SQIVND (reference sequence). The CDR3 is 16 amino acids. V was cut by 1 base and J by 0 bases, with 10 bases left in between. CDR3 loop: CASSIGPRDSGNTIYF. For the CDR3, the DNA is TGTGCCAGTAGTATAGGGCCGAGGGACTCTGGAAACACCATATATTTT.

The V call is TRBV7-9, the J call TRBJ1-1; D is uncertain. The V and J ends lost 5 bases and 7 bases respectively, with 11 bases between them. The CDR3 has 12 residues. CDR1 and CDR2 (germline): SEHNR, FQNEAQ (reference sequence). CDR3 DNA: TGTGCCAGCAGCACACTGGCGGGTGAAGCTTTCTTT. Residues: CASSTLAGEAFF.

The chain is built from TRBV15 and TRBJ2-5; 8 bases map to TRBD2. Germline CDR1 and CDR2: LNHNV and YYDKDF (reference sequence). V gave up 5 bases and J gave up 5 bases; unmatched junction bases: 4. The CDR3 is 13 residues long. The CDR3 is CATSFPGGETQYF. CDR3 coding DNA: TGTGCCACCAGCTTCCCGGGAGGGGAGACCCAGTACTTC.